This TCR beta chain was captured in a study of OX40 agonist ivuxolimab in advanced cancers. Study-wide background: Checkpoint inhibitors had been given previously to approximately 41% of patients. Partial responses occurred in three patients (one hepatocellular carcinoma, two cutaneous melanoma). Findings and limits, study-wide: Expanded clones belonging to CD8+ T cells outnumbered, on average, those of CD4+.

The CDR3 length is 14 residues. The V end was cut by 5 bases, the J end by 1 base, with 11 bases between. Germline V gene lookup returns CDR1 MNHEY and CDR2 SVGAGI. Assay used: immunoSEQ multiplex PCR; TCRdb lists only in-frame clones, some missing. Here the sample spans 120,000 or so clones, over 85% being singletons. In regard to this clone: Its antigen is still unknown.

The sequenced sample was CD4+ or CD8+ T cells sorted from blood, obtained in a trial of the OX40 agonist ivuxolimab. The chain carries TRBV6-5 and TRBJ1-1; D is perhaps TRBD1 (5 bases). This receptor was taken from an adult with an advanced solid tumor such as melanoma, head and neck, liver or kidney cancer. CDR3 amino acids: CASSEVGGNTEAFF. CDR3 in DNA: TGTGCCAGCAGTGAAGTGGGGGGGAACACTGAAGCTTTCTTT.